This T cell receptor (beta chain) was sequenced during a study of Ad26.COV2.S vaccination and SARS-CoV-2 variants. Across the study: Trial arm assignment for the donor was COV1001 Ad26.COV2.S. Findings and caveats of the study: Quantification of TCR breadth and depth may have yielded underestimates of total T cell responses.

Profiling relied on immunoSEQ multiplex PCR, and the TCRdb table lists in-frame clones only, not all of them. The table includes some 520,000 clones, around nine tenths detected once. Treatment meaning: about 20 received Ad26.COV2.S at low or high dose, single or two shots; about 5 received placebo; per-sample allocation not given. On day 63 after the first injection, vaccine and placebo recipients gave samples. Comments on this clone: What it binds is unknown.

Here the sequenced sample was peripheral blood, taken in a trial of Ad26.COV2.S vaccine versus placebo. The receptor's source is a person aged 18-65 years who received the Ad26.COV2.S COVID-19 vaccine or a placebo.

CDR3 coding DNA: TGTGCCAGCAGCCCGACTAGCGAGCGTACCGGGGAGCTGTTTTTT. This codes for CASSPTSERTGELFF. The genes are TRBV6-6 and TRBJ2-2; TRBD2 aligns across 8 bases. Germline loops: CDR1 MNHNY, CDR2 SVGAGI (reference sequence). The trim removed 6 bases at V and 5 bases at J, leaving 8 bases unmatched. The CDR3 covers 15 residues.